This record covers a single T cell receptor (beta chain). The sample originates from a study of blood T cell repertoires in COVID-19. At the level of the study: From the United States, Italy and Spain came samples of acute and convalescent COVID-19. From T cells, B-cell-depleted T cells, or PBMCs came the material, which was cDNA or gDNA.

The CDR3 has 15 residues. CDR1 SGHRS and CDR2 YFSETQ come from the germline V gene. V shed 4 bases and J 8 bases; nucleotides not matched to a gene: 10. Original handling: The authors estimated nucleated cell counts from reference gene primer amplification. TCRdb's copy holds only in-frame clones and misses some; the assay was immunoSEQ multiplex PCR. V, J and clone size derive from that table, while D and trimming were established from the DNA sequence. The profile shows just under 65,000 clones, 65% to 90% of them singletons. The chain combines TRBV5-1 with TRBJ1-2, with TRBD1 identical over 11 bases. The TCR was taken from a man aged 35 to 55 with acute or convalescent COVID-19. The sequenced material came from peripheral blood. The CDR3, as DNA: TGCGCCAGCAGCCGCTCCAGGACAGGGGGCGACGGCTACACCTTC. This encodes CASSRSRTGGDGYTF.